Below are 24 T cell receptor beta chains sequenced from a single sample in a study of T cell responses to AZD1222 COVID-19 vaccine. Repertoires were generated with immunoSEQ multiplex PCR, while TCRdb's copy carries only in-frame clones and drops some. The data contain 73,000 or so clones, roughly four fifths of them seen just once; the ten biggest clones take up approximately 5.4%. The sample consisted of peripheral blood, taken on day 0 of AZD1222 vaccination. These TCRs come from an adult in good health.

The CDR3 sequence is CASSGGTASGNTIYF. The CDR3 bases are TGCGCCAGCAGCGGGGGGACAGCCTCTGGAAACACCATATATTTT. This chain connects TRBV5-1 to TRBJ1-3, with 7 positions matching TRBD1. Germline CDR1 SGHRS, CDR2 YFSETQ. V shed 4 bases and J 0 bases; nucleotides not matched to a gene: 4. The CDR3 is made up of 15 amino acids.

This chain joins TRBV7-2 and TRBJ2-5; 11 bases map to TRBD2. The germline V gene encodes CDR1 SGHTA and CDR2 FQGNSA. The CDR3 extends over 17 amino acids. Unmatched junction bases numbered 6, after V lost 3 bases and J lost 0 bases. CDR3 coding DNA: TGTGCCAGCAGCTTGGTAGCGGGACTAGCGGACCAAGAGACCCAGTACTTC. Its protein product is CASSLVAGLADQETQYF.

In its sample, this clone was seen a few times. The chain employs TRBV6-1 and TRBJ1-5, with D possibly TRBD1 on 5 matching bases. Trimming stripped 1 base from V and 11 bases from J, with 15 bases between. This CDR3 comprises 14 residues. Germline V gene lookup returns CDR1 MNHNS and CDR2 SASEGT. CDR3 DNA sequence: TGTGCCAGCAGTGAAGGGAGGGGCCTCGGGGCCCAGCATTTT. Amino acid sequence: CASSEGRGLGAQHF.

The CDR3 reads CASSLASGRYTGELFF. CDR3 nucleotides: TGCGCCAGCAGCTTGGCTTCAGGGCGATACACCGGGGAGCTGTTTTTT. The rearrangement links TRBV5-1 to TRBJ2-2; possible D gene TRBD1, 5 bases. The CDR3 is 16 residues long. In germline, CDR1 is SGHRS, CDR2 YFSETQ. V lost 0 bases to trimming and J lost 3 bases, with 12 bases between them. Looking up the rest from reference TRBV5-1 and TRBJ2-2 gives the full variable domain: KAGVTQTPRYLIKTRGQQVTLSCSPISGHRSVSWYQQTPGQGLQFLFEYFSETQRNKGNFPGRFSGRQFSNSRSEMNVSTLELGDSALYLCASSLASGRYTGELFFGEGSRLTVL.

V and J are TRBV5-1 and TRBJ2-5; the D gene is possibly TRBD2 (6 bases). The CDR3 covers 15 residues. With 4 bases removed from V and 0 bases from J, the gap between germline ends came to 13 bases. Germline V gene lookup returns CDR1 SGHRS and CDR2 YFSETQ. CDR3 residues: CASSPNLANQETQYF. CDR3 nucleotides: TGCGCCAGCAGCCCAAACCTAGCGAACCAAGAGACCCAGTACTTC.

This clone has only a few counts. This sequence joins TRBV12-5 and TRBJ2-7; possibly TRBD1 for D (6 bases). Germline values: CDR1 LGHNT, CDR2 FRNRAP. The CDR3 is made up of 14 amino acids. Trimming took off 6 bases at V and 2 bases at J, with 14 bases between the two ends. The CDR3 is CASGPGTRTYEQYF. The CDR3, as DNA: TGTGCTAGTGGCCCCGGGACAAGAACCTACGAGCAGTACTTC.

The gene calls are TRBV2 and TRBJ1-5; 11 bases are a match to TRBD1. V dropped 4 bases and J dropped 7; count of bases not matched to a gene: 6. The CDR3 spans 15 residues. The germline V gene has CDR1 SNHLY and CDR2 FYNNEI. The DNA of the CDR3 is TGTGCCAGCAGTGGGGGACAGGGGGGGAGCCAGCCCCAGCATTTT. Residues: CASSGGQGGSQPQHF. Supplemented by reference TRBV2 and TRBJ1-5, the full variable domain reads EPEVTQTPSHQVTQMGQEVILRCVPISNHLYFYWYRQILGQKVEFLVSFYNNEISEKSEIFDDQFSVERPDGSNFTLKIRSTKLEDSAMYFCASSGGQGGSQPQHFGDGTRLSIL.

The rearrangement uses TRBV7-2 and TRBJ1-2; unclear D gene. CDR3 size: 13 residues. The V gene lost 5 bases and the J gene lost 4 bases, with 11 bases spanning the gap. From germline, CDR1 is SGHTA and CDR2 FQGNSA. CDR3: CASSQDGFYGYTF. The CDR3, as DNA: TGTGCCAGCAGCCAGGACGGGTTCTATGGCTACACCTTC.

The J gene is TRBJ1-1, the V gene TRBV5-4; 9 nucleotides match TRBD1. V shed 4 bases, J shed 0 bases, and the junction held 10 bases outside the gene matches. In germline, CDR1 is SGHNT, CDR2 YYREEE (reference sequence). The CDR3 has 17 amino acids. CDR3 sequence: CASSELGTGHLNTEAFF. In DNA form, the CDR3 reads TGTGCCAGCAGCGAGTTGGGGACAGGGCACTTGAACACTGAAGCTTTCTTT.

This chain connects TRBV29-1 to TRBJ1-2; TRBD1 agrees at 9 bases. Germline loops: CDR1 SQVTM, CDR2 ANQGSEA. The ends lost 5 bases at V and 3 bases at J; junction bases unmatched: 4. This CDR3 is 13 amino acids long. Here the CDR3 reads CSVPGQGYYGYTF. The CDR3 DNA follows: TGCAGCGTTCCTGGACAGGGGTACTATGGCTACACCTTC.

In DNA, the CDR3 is TGTGCCAGCAGCTCGACATGGACTAGCGGCCAAGAGACCCAGTACTTC. This sequence encodes CASSSTWTSGQETQYF. The chain is built from TRBV5-6 and TRBJ2-5; 10 bases are shared with TRBD2. Trimming at V came to 3 bases and at J to 1 base, leaving 6 bases not matched to a gene. Germline V gene data show CDR1 as SGHDT and CDR2 as YYEEEE. The CDR3 spans 16 residues.

This chain connects TRBV9 to TRBJ1-5; 9 bases align to TRBD1. The CDR3 loop spans 14 amino acids. The V segment lost 7 bases and the J segment 7 bases; nucleotides outside the gene matches: 9. The germline V gene encodes CDR1 SGDLS and CDR2 YYNGEE. The CDR3 sequence: CASSAGTGSQPQHF. CDR3 nucleotide sequence: TGTGCCAGCTCCGCCGGGACAGGGTCCCAGCCCCAGCATTTT.

The V call is TRBV2, the J call TRBJ2-5; 7 bases fit TRBD2. CDR1 is SNHLY, CDR2 FYNNEI, per germline. V trimming: 11 bases; J trimming: 4 bases; junction bases outside the gene matches: 16. The CDR3 covers 15 residues. The CDR3 loop reads CAVQRRTRLGETQYF. CDR3 bases: TGTGCCGTACAACGACGGACTAGATTGGGAGAGACCCAGTACTTC.

The chain employs TRBV9 and TRBJ2-7, with D maybe TRBD2 (5 bases). The CDR3 runs to 15 residues. Trimming cost V 4 bases and J 3 bases, with 17 bases left between them. Germline CDR1 reads SGDLS; CDR2 reads YYNGEE. The CDR3 here is CASSSGDVRDYEQYF. The CDR3 region has the DNA TGTGCCAGCAGCTCCGGCGATGTACGGGACTACGAGCAGTACTTC.

The chain uses TRBV19 and TRBJ2-3, with 12 bases aligning to TRBD2. The germline V gene encodes CDR1 LNHDA and CDR2 SQIVND (reference sequence). V dropped 1 base and J dropped 5; count of bases not matched to a gene: 1. The CDR3 spans 15 residues. In DNA, the CDR3 is TGTGCCAGTAGTATAGGGACTAGCGGGGTAGATACGCAGTATTTT. Its protein product is CASSIGTSGVDTQYF.

The chain is built from TRBV6-4 and TRBJ1-1, with 9 bases identical to TRBD1. The CDR3 has 15 residues. Per the germline V gene, CDR1 is MRHNA and CDR2 is SNTAGT. Trimming removed 2 bases from V and 5 bases from J; junction bases left unmatched: 6. CDR3 DNA: TGTGCCAGCAGTGACAGGGGGACAGGGTTGACTGAAGCTTTCTTT. Translation gives CASSDRGTGLTEAFF.

To note about this clone: Relative to the germline gene, one junction end is altered; a read error may explain this. The chain recombines TRBV6-1 with TRBJ1-2; D is possibly TRBD1 (6 bases). Germline V gene lookup returns CDR1 MNHNS and CDR2 SASEGT. The CDR3 covers 11 residues. The CDR3 is CASSEGGPSAF. CDR3 sequence (DNA): TGTGCCAGCAGTGAGGGGGGCCCCTCGGCCTTC.

The chain employs TRBV28 and TRBJ1-1; D is possibly TRBD1 (5 bases). This CDR3 is 13 amino acids long. From germline, CDR1 is MDHEN and CDR2 SYDVKM. Trimming took off 6 bases at V and 4 bases at J, with 12 bases between the two ends. CDR3 DNA sequence: TGTGCCAGCAGCCAGGGTGGGACCACTGAAGCTTTCTTT. Its translation is CASSQGGTTEAFF.

V usage is TRBV6-1 and J usage is TRBJ1-6; D gene unclear. This CDR3 comprises 13 residues. Per germline, CDR1 MNHNS and CDR2 SASEGT. Deletions cut 1 base from V and 8 bases from J, with 6 bases between. The CDR3 coding sequence is TGTGCCAGCAGTGAAGACCCCTATTCACCCCTCCACTTT. Protein sequence: CASSEDPYSPLHF.

The V gene is TRBV25-1, the J gene TRBJ2-4; D call uncertain. Germline V lookup: CDR1 MGHDK, CDR2 SYGVNS. The CDR3 length is 13 residues. V gave up 4 bases and J gave up 7 bases, with 11 bases separating them. This CDR3 is CASSGDLPNIQYF. DNA of the CDR3: TGTGCCAGCAGTGGGGATTTGCCGAACATTCAGTACTTC.

This chain uses TRBV6-2 or TRBV6-3 with TRBJ1-1; TRBD1 might be the D (6 bases). Trimming stripped 5 bases from V and 7 bases from J, with 8 bases between. Germline V gene data show CDR1 as MNHEY and CDR2 as SVGEGT. There are 11 residues in the CDR3. In nucleotides, the CDR3 is TGTGCCAGCAGTCGGACAGATGAAGCTTTCTTT. Amino acid sequence: CASSRTDEAFF.

In its sample, this clone was seen once. The chain couples TRBV19 to TRBJ2-3, with D maybe TRBD1 (5 bases). V was cut by 6 bases and J by 0 bases, with 10 bases left in between. The length of the CDR3 is 14 residues. Germline-derived CDR1 and CDR2 are LNHDA and SQIVND (reference sequence). The chain's CDR3 is CASRATGSTDTQYF. DNA for the CDR3: TGTGCCAGTAGGGCCACAGGTAGCACAGATACGCAGTATTTT.

The chain has TRBV3-1 (or the pseudogene TRBV3-2) and TRBJ1-2, with a possible D match to TRBD1 (6 bases). Germline CDR1 and CDR2: LGHDT and YNNKEL (reference sequence). The CDR3 spans 16 residues. With 0 bases removed from V and 6 bases from J, the gap between germline ends came to 17 bases. As DNA, the CDR3 is TGTGCCAGCAGCCAAGATCCTGGGGGCGGCATAAATGGCTACACCTTC. Its translation: CASSQDPGGGINGYTF.

The rearrangement joins TRBV5-1 to TRBJ1-1; the D is unclear. Trimming pared 4 bases from V and 2 bases from J, leaving 9 bases between. Germline CDR1 SGHRS, CDR2 YFSETQ. This CDR3 has 13 amino acids. CDR3: CASSVTPNTEAFF. CDR3 sequence (DNA): TGCGCCAGCAGCGTGACACCTAACACTGAAGCTTTCTTT.